The rows below give T cell receptor beta chains drawn from one sample of a study of blood T cell repertoires in COVID-19. This table comes from immunoSEQ multiplex PCR, and its TCRdb copy is limited to in-frame clones, with some not included. The data show 100,000 to 150,000 clones, 81% seen once. The sample consisted of peripheral blood. The receptors shown here come from a man aged 25-45 years with COVID-19, enrolled during active disease. Each CDR3 is given with its conserved first and last residue. The D gene is left open where the match is weak. Clone size, where shown, is once, few, many, or a class for clones that have expanded.

v_gene: TRBV28
j_gene: TRBJ2-7
abundance: few
d_gene: TRBD1
CDR3aa: CASSFLDRGTYEQYF
CDR3nt: TGTGCCAGCAGTTTCTTGGACAGGGGGACCTACGAGCAGTACTTC

v_gene: TRBV5-6
j_gene: TRBJ2-2
abundance: .
d_gene: .
CDR3aa: CASSRLDSNTGELFF
CDR3nt: TGTGCCAGCAGTAGACTGGACTCGAACACCGGGGAGCTGTTTTTT

v_gene: TRBV4-1
j_gene: TRBJ2-7
abundance: .
d_gene: .
CDR3aa: CASSQGQANYEQYF
CDR3nt: TGCGCCAGCAGCCAAGGACAGGCTAACTACGAGCAGTACTTC

v_gene: TRBV13
j_gene: TRBJ1-2
abundance: .
d_gene: TRBD1
CDR3aa: CASSFRQGANGYTF
CDR3nt: TGTGCCAGCAGCTTCCGACAGGGGGCTAATGGCTACACCTTC

v_gene: TRBV12-5
j_gene: TRBJ2-5
abundance: few
d_gene: TRBD1
CDR3aa: CASGFRSVLWDSHKGGETQYF
CDR3nt: TGTGCTAGTGGTTTTAGATCGGTGCTGTGGGACAGTCACAAGGGCGGAGAGACCCAGTACTTC

v_gene: TRBV30
j_gene: TRBJ2-1
abundance: .
d_gene: TRBD2
CDR3aa: CAWSVASGVLISYNEQFF
CDR3nt: TGTGCCTGGAGTGTAGCTAGCGGGGTCCTCATCTCCTACAATGAGCAGTTCTTC

v_gene: TRBV28
j_gene: TRBJ1-3
abundance: .
d_gene: TRBD1
CDR3aa: CASSSIEGAAGNTIYF
CDR3nt: TGTGCCAGCAGTTCTATAGAGGGGGCGGCGGGAAACACCATATATTTT

v_gene: TRBV14
j_gene: TRBJ1-4
abundance: .
d_gene: .
CDR3aa: CASSPGWGDEKLFF
CDR3nt: TGTGCCAGCAGCCCAGGATGGGGGGATGAAAAACTGTTTTTT

v_gene: TRBV11-2
j_gene: TRBJ2-1
abundance: .
d_gene: TRBD2
CDR3aa: CASSFGTSGRVYNEQFF
CDR3nt: TGTGCCAGCAGCTTCGGGACTAGCGGGAGGGTTTACAATGAGCAGTTCTTC

v_gene: TRBV6-5
j_gene: TRBJ1-4
abundance: .
d_gene: .
CDR3aa: CASSNGGGTNEKLFF
CDR3nt: TGTGCCAGCAGTAATGGGGGGGGCACTAATGAAAAACTGTTTTTT

v_gene: TRBV6-5
j_gene: TRBJ1-1
abundance: .
d_gene: TRBD1
CDR3aa: CASSSSGTGNTEAFF
CDR3nt: TGTGCCAGCAGTTCCTCCGGGACAGGGAACACTGAAGCTTTCTTT

v_gene: TRBV7-6
j_gene: TRBJ1-6
abundance: .
d_gene: .
CDR3aa: CASSLDPTGNNSPLHF
CDR3nt: TGTGCCAGCAGCTTAGACCCCACCGGGAATAATTCACCCCTCCACTTT

v_gene: TRBV27
j_gene: TRBJ2-1
abundance: .
d_gene: .
CDR3aa: CASSSPGHYNEQFF
CDR3nt: TGTGCCAGCAGTTCCCCTGGGCACTACAATGAGCAGTTCTTC

v_gene: TRBV30
j_gene: TRBJ1-3
abundance: .
d_gene: .
CDR3aa: CASFKDRDTSGNTIYF
CDR3nt: TGTGCCTCCTTCAAAGACCGGGACACATCTGGAAACACCATATATTTT

v_gene: TRBV6-4
j_gene: TRBJ2-1
abundance: once
d_gene: .
CDR3aa: CASSETSSGIEQFF
CDR3nt: TGTGCCAGCAGTGAAACATCATCGGGTATTGAGCAGTTCTTC

v_gene: TRBV5-4
j_gene: TRBJ1-2
abundance: .
d_gene: .
CDR3aa: CASTFGVFSGYTF
CDR3nt: TGTGCCAGCACCTTCGGGGTTTTTTCCGGCTACACCTTC

v_gene: TRBV7-9
j_gene: TRBJ2-1
abundance: .
d_gene: .
CDR3aa: CASSLAQTRYHLGQFF
CDR3nt: TGTGCCAGCAGCTTAGCGCAAACTAGATATCATCTGGGGCAGTTCTTC

v_gene: TRBV29-1
j_gene: TRBJ2-1
abundance: few
d_gene: .
CDR3aa: CSVGAGPSSYNEQFF
CDR3nt: TGCAGCGTTGGTGCAGGGCCGAGCTCCTACAATGAGCAGTTCTTC

v_gene: TRBV7-9
j_gene: TRBJ2-1
abundance: .
d_gene: TRBD1
CDR3aa: CASSPGTGDYNEQFF
CDR3nt: TGTGCCAGCAGCCCCGGGACAGGGGACTACAATGAGCAGTTCTTC

v_gene: TRBV19
j_gene: TRBJ2-7
abundance: .
d_gene: .
CDR3aa: CASSIVAGSSYEQYF
CDR3nt: TGTGCCAGTAGTATAGTTGCGGGATCCTCCTACGAGCAGTACTTC

v_gene: TRBV5-6
j_gene: TRBJ1-4
abundance: .
d_gene: .
CDR3aa: CASSLGATLTNEKLFF
CDR3nt: TGTGCCAGCAGCTTAGGAGCGACTCTAACTAATGAAAAACTGTTTTTT

v_gene: TRBV2
j_gene: TRBJ1-1
abundance: .
d_gene: TRBD1
CDR3aa: CASRTDRGPGTEAFF
CDR3nt: TGTGCCAGCAGGACGGACAGGGGGCCGGGCACTGAAGCTTTCTTT

v_gene: TRBV27
j_gene: TRBJ1-6
abundance: .
d_gene: .
CDR3aa: CASSSQGYNSPLHF
CDR3nt: TGTGCCAGCAGCTCCCAGGGATATAATTCACCCCTCCACTTT

v_gene: TRBV21-1
j_gene: TRBJ2-3
abundance: .
d_gene: .
CDR3aa: CASRQGYTDTQYF
CDR3nt: TGTGCCAGCAGACAGGGGTACACAGATACGCAGTATTTT

v_gene: TRBV3-1/TRBV3-2
j_gene: TRBJ2-5
abundance: .
d_gene: .
CDR3aa: CASSQGGTETQYF
CDR3nt: TGTGCCAGCAGCCAAGGGGGCACGGAGACCCAGTACTTC

v_gene: TRBV5-5
j_gene: TRBJ2-1
abundance: .
d_gene: .
CDR3aa: CASNSPLHSYNEQFF
CDR3nt: TGTGCCAGCAACTCACCACTCCATTCCTACAATGAGCAGTTCTTC

v_gene: TRBV6-5
j_gene: TRBJ2-3
abundance: .
d_gene: .
CDR3aa: CASSYSAGDTDTQYF
CDR3nt: TGTGCCAGCAGTTACTCGGCAGGGGACACAGATACGCAGTATTTT